This TCR beta chain was captured by sequencing in a study of blood T cell repertoires in COVID-19. Study details: Sources were T cells, B-cell-depleted T cells, or PBMCs; the material itself was cDNA or gDNA.

The CDR3 is 14 amino acids. From germline, CDR1 is MDHEN and CDR2 SYDVKM. The V segment lost 0 bases and the J segment 6 bases; nucleotides outside the gene matches: 2. Source study methods: Reference gene primer amplification in the assay estimated nucleated cell counts. Generated by immunoSEQ multiplex PCR, the TCRdb table keeps only in-frame clones and is missing some. The V and J calls and the clone size are those of that table, but D and trimming were determined from the DNA. The sample records under 150,000 clones, roughly 90% being singletons. Clinical histories supplied by participants themselves formed the basis of cohort assignment.

Sequenced material: PBMCs or T cells enriched from blood (not recorded which). This receptor was taken from a woman aged 25 to 39 with acute COVID-19. This chain links TRBV28 with TRBJ2-4; the match to TRBD2 covers 7 bases. CDR3 region: CASSLWGGINIQYF. CDR3 nucleotides: TGTGCCAGCAGTTTATGGGGGGGGATAAACATTCAGTACTTC.